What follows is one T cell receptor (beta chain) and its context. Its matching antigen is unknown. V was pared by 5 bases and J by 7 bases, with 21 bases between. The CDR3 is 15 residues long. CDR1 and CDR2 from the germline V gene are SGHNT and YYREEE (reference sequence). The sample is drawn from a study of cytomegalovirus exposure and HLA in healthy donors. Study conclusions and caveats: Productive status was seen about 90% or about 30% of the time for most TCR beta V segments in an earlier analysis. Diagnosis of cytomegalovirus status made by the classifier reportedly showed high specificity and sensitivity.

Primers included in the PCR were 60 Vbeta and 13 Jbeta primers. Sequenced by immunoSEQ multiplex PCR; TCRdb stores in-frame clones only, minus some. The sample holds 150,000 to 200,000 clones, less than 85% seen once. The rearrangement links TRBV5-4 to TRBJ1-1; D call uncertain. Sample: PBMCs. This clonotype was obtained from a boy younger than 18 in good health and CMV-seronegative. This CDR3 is CASREDPFPPIEAFF. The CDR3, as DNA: TGTGCCAGCAGGGAGGACCCCTTTCCCCCCATTGAAGCTTTCTTT.